The rows below give T cell receptor beta chains drawn from one sample of a study of blood T cell repertoires in COVID-19. Sequenced by immunoSEQ multiplex PCR; TCRdb stores in-frame clones only, minus some. The sample shows under 250,000 clones, approximately 80% of them seen only once. Sequencing input: peripheral blood. The receptor set was obtained from a man aged 40-55 years with acute or convalescent COVID-19. The CDR3 runs from the conserved cysteine through the conserved F or W. D genes are given only for firm matches. The size entry is marked missing in some rows and otherwise reads once, few, many or a size class.

d_gene	abundance	v_gene	j_gene	CDR3aa	CDR3nt
NA	NA	TRBV3-1/TRBV3-2	TRBJ1-1	CASSQGHINTEAFF	TGTGCCAGCAGCCAAGGACATATAAACACTGAAGCTTTCTTT
NA	NA	TRBV5-4	TRBJ2-2	CASSLPPGANTGELFF	TGTGCCAGCAGCCTCCCGCCAGGGGCGAACACCGGGGAGCTGTTTTTT
NA	NA	TRBV4-2	TRBJ2-7	CASSLDRSSYEQYF	TGTGCCAGCAGCCTCGACAGGAGCTCCTACGAGCAGTACTTC
TRBD1	NA	TRBV19	TRBJ1-4	CATHDRVNEKLFF	TGTGCCACCCACGACAGGGTTAATGAAAAACTGTTTTTT
NA	NA	TRBV29-1	TRBJ2-1	CSVVGGLSYNEQFF	TGCAGCGTTGTGGGGGGATTGTCCTACAATGAGCAGTTCTTC
NA	NA	TRBV3-1/TRBV3-2	TRBJ2-3	CASSQLVSTDTQYF	TGTGCCAGCAGCCAATTAGTGAGCACAGATACGCAGTATTTT
TRBD1	NA	TRBV6-5	TRBJ2-7	CASSYGQGDSYEQYF	TGTGCCAGCAGTTACGGGCAGGGGGACTCCTACGAGCAGTACTTC
NA	NA	TRBV4-3	TRBJ2-1	CASSQGSDYNEQFF	TGCGCCAGCAGCCAAGGCAGCGACTACAATGAGCAGTTCTTC
NA	NA	TRBV12-2	TRBJ2-1	CASRLAVHSEQFF	TGTGCAAGTCGCTTAGCGGTCCATAGTGAGCAGTTCTTC
NA	NA	TRBV29-1	TRBJ1-2	CSVVAGDHYGYTF	TGCAGCGTTGTGGCAGGGGATCACTATGGCTACACCTTC
TRBD1	few	TRBV19	TRBJ1-5	CASSLLTGGIQPQHF	TGTGCCAGTAGTCTTCTGACAGGGGGTATTCAGCCCCAGCATTTT
NA	NA	TRBV18	TRBJ2-7	CASSPHPPGEAYEQYF	TGTGCCAGCTCACCCCATCCTCCAGGGGAAGCCTACGAGCAGTACTTC
NA	NA	TRBV6-5	TRBJ1-1	CASSENPQGEAFF	TGTGCCAGCAGCGAGAACCCACAGGGTGAAGCTTTCTTT
NA	NA	TRBV12-5	TRBJ2-3	CASGAAGTSDTQYF	TGTGCTAGTGGTGCGGCCGGGACTTCAGATACGCAGTATTTT
NA	NA	TRBV6-5	TRBJ2-5	CASSYAGAQYF	TGTGCCAGCAGTTACGCGGGCGCCCAGTACTTC
TRBD1	few	TRBV4-2	TRBJ1-2	CASSPDRSYGYTF	TGTGCCAGCAGCCCGGACAGGAGTTATGGCTACACCTTC
TRBD2	NA	TRBV7-9	TRBJ2-3	CASSSKLAESTDTQYF	TGTGCCAGCAGCTCTAAGCTAGCGGAGAGCACAGATACGCAGTATTTT
TRBD1	NA	TRBV28	TRBJ1-5	CASSHTGVPNQPQHF	TGTGCCAGCAGTCATACAGGGGTTCCCAATCAGCCCCAGCATTTT
NA	NA	TRBV20-1	TRBJ1-5	CSASNRGFYSNQPQHF	TGCAGTGCTAGTAACCGCGGGTTTTATAGCAATCAGCCCCAGCATTTT
NA	NA	TRBV14	TRBJ2-7	CASSRWRTYEQYF	TGTGCCAGCAGCCGGTGGCGGACATACGAGCAGTACTTC
NA	NA	TRBV11-2	TRBJ2-1	CASSFSGEDYSYNEQFF	TGTGCCAGCAGCTTCAGCGGTGAGGACTACTCCTACAATGAGCAGTTCTTC
NA	NA	TRBV7-6	TRBJ2-3	CASSPSTGRVADTQYF	TGTGCCAGCAGCCCCTCGACGGGCAGGGTGGCAGATACGCAGTATTTT
TRBD2	NA	TRBV24-1	TRBJ2-7	CATSDYGLAGISYEQYF	TGTGCCACCAGTGACTACGGACTAGCGGGGATCTCCTACGAGCAGTACTTC
TRBD1	NA	TRBV10-3	TRBJ1-1	CASHSGTAAFF	TGTGCCAGCCACTCCGGGACAGCGGCTTTCTTT
TRBD1	NA	TRBV30	TRBJ2-7	CAWSTGTGRWF	TGTGCCTGGAGCACCGGGACAGGGAGGTGGTTC
TRBD1	NA	TRBV3-1/TRBV3-2	TRBJ1-1	CASRKRGLDTEAFF	TGTGCCAGCAGAAAAAGGGGGCTCGACACTGAAGCTTTCTTT
TRBD1	NA	TRBV7-3	TRBJ2-1	CASSSLGRQGNSQGNEQFF	TGTGCCAGCAGCTCCCTCGGCCGACAGGGAAATTCCCAAGGGAATGAGCAGTTCTTC
TRBD2	NA	TRBV14	TRBJ2-7	CAGRRLAYYEQYF	TGTGCCGGCCGGCGACTAGCGTACTACGAGCAGTACTTC
NA	NA	TRBV30	TRBJ1-1	CAWSSRYTEAFF	TGTGCCTGGAGTTCCAGATATACTGAAGCTTTCTTT
TRBD2	once	TRBV10-3	TRBJ2-3	CAISDPPANRLAGTDTQYF	TGTGCCATCAGTGATCCCCCAGCCAACCGACTAGCGGGGACAGATACGCAGTATTTT
TRBD1	NA	TRBV6-2/TRBV6-3	TRBJ2-5	CASSWTAGGRQETQYF	TGTGCCAGCAGTTGGACGGCAGGGGGCCGCCAAGAGACCCAGTACTTC
TRBD1	NA	TRBV9	TRBJ2-7	CASSSWATGNYEQYF	TGTGCCAGCAGCTCATGGGCGACAGGGAACTACGAGCAGTACTTC
NA	NA	TRBV19	TRBJ2-2	CASSIRVNGELFF	TGTGCCAGTAGTATCAGGGTTAACGGGGAGCTGTTTTTT
TRBD2	NA	TRBV5-1	TRBJ2-1	CASSLRGIAGDGEQFF	TGCGCCAGCAGCTTAAGGGGAATAGCGGGAGACGGTGAGCAGTTCTTC
NA	few	TRBV30	TRBJ1-2	CALGTGVFSGYTF	TGTGCCTTGGGAACAGGTGTCTTTTCGGGCTACACCTTC
TRBD2	NA	TRBV2	TRBJ2-7	CASGGGRDADF	TGTGCCAGCGGGGGAGGGAGGGACGCCGACTTC
TRBD1	NA	TRBV11-3	TRBJ1-1	CASSGQGEAFF	TGTGCCAGCAGCGGACAGGGTGAAGCTTTCTTT